The rows below give T cell receptor beta chains drawn from one sample of a study of OX40 agonist ivuxolimab in advanced cancers. Profiled with immunoSEQ multiplex PCR; TCRdb holds only in-frame clones, not every one. The sample shows tens of thousands of clones, roughly 84% of them seen only once. The specimen was CD4+ or CD8+ T cells sorted from blood, collected in a trial of the OX40 agonist ivuxolimab. The receptors derive from an adult with an advanced solid tumor such as melanoma, head and neck, liver or kidney cancer. Both conserved end residues are part of each CDR3. Fields, in order: V gene, J gene, D gene, clone size, CDR3 length, CDR3 DNA, CDR3 protein. D genes are given only for firm matches. Where a row states a size, it is once, few, many or the class of an expanded clone; other rows omit it.

>TRBV10-1|TRBJ2-2|.|once|12
TGCGCCAGCAGCGAGAACACCGGGGAGCTGTTTTTT
CASSENTGELFF
>TRBV28|TRBJ1-2|.|.|14
TGTGCCAGCAGTTTAAGCTCGTATAACTATGGCTACACCTTC
CASSLSSYNYGYTF
>TRBV7-2|TRBJ2-3|TRBD1|.|16
TGTGCCAGCAGCTTTCGGACAGGGGGAGCTACAGATACGCAGTATTTT
CASSFRTGGATDTQYF
>TRBV6-6|TRBJ1-5|.|once|15
TGTGCCAGCAGTATAGGCGTCTTAAGCAATCAGCCCCAGCATTTT
CASSIGVLSNQPQHF
>TRBV11-1|TRBJ2-6|.|.|13
TGTGCCAGCACCAGGGCTGGGGCCAACGTCCTGACTTTC
CASTRAGANVLTF
>TRBV18|TRBJ1-2|TRBD1|few|15
TGTGCCAGCTCACCAAATGGACAGGGTGACTATGGCTACACCTTC
CASSPNGQGDYGYTF
>TRBV1|TRBJ2-1|.|.|15
TGCACCAGCAGCCAACAGTGGCGGGCCTACAATGAGCAGTTCTTC
CTSSQQWRAYNEQFF
>TRBV10-1|TRBJ2-2|.|once|14
TGCGCCAGCAGTGAGTCGAAGGGAGGCGGGGAGCTGTTTTTT
CASSESKGGGELFF
>TRBV5-6|TRBJ2-6|.|.|15
TGTGCCAGCAGCTTGAACAGGGCTGGGGCCAACGTCCTGACTTTC
CASSLNRAGANVLTF
>TRBV7-9|TRBJ1-3|.|.|11
TGTGCCAGCAGCTTAGGAAACACCATATATTTT
CASSLGNTIYF
>TRBV10-1|TRBJ2-4|.|once|16
TGCGCCAGCAGTGAAAAAACAGGAAGGTCCAAAAACATTCAGTACTTC
CASSEKTGRSKNIQYF
>TRBV7-2|TRBJ2-1|TRBD2|.|16
TGTGCCAGCAGCCCCCCGGGACTAGCGGGCTACAATGAGCAGTTCTTC
CASSPPGLAGYNEQFF
>TRBV5-1|TRBJ1-1|.|.|16
TGCGCCAGCAGCTTGGGGCAGAACAAACCGAACACTGAAGCTTTCTTT
CASSLGQNKPNTEAFF
>TRBV7-3|TRBJ1-2|.|.|14
TGTGCCAGCAGCTTGGATAAGAATAACTATGGCTACACCTTC
CASSLDKNNYGYTF
>TRBV2|TRBJ2-2|TRBD2|.|15
TGTGCCAGCGGTCGGGGGGAGTGGGCCACCGGGGAGCTGTTTTTT
CASGRGEWATGELFF
>TRBV5-5|TRBJ1-1|.|.|14
TGTGCCAGCAGTTCGGGAAGCCTGAACACTGAAGCTTTCTTT
CASSSGSLNTEAFF